These 21 T cell receptor beta chains were sequenced from one sample in a study of CD8+ T cells in alopecia areata. Extraction and reverse transcription of RNA yielded cDNA as the sequencing template. TCRdb keeps only in-frame clones here, not all; method: immunoSEQ multiplex PCR. The repertoire consists of around 190,000 clones, with 60% occurring once and the leading ten covering 0.95% to 1.1%. Treatment specified: oral pan-JAK inhibitor, 5-10 mg twice daily. The sequencing here drew on CD4+ T cells sorted from blood, taken at week 24, from a patient treated with tofacitinib. The receptors here all came from a human donor with alopecia areata.

The rearrangement uses TRBV5-1 and TRBJ1-1; D not resolved. Germline values: CDR1 SGHRS, CDR2 YFSETQ. CDR3 size: 14 residues. V was cut by 3 bases and J by 1 base, with 10 bases left in between. In nucleotides, the CDR3 is TGCGCCAGCAGCTCTGACACGACGAACACTGAAGCTTTCTTT. It is translated as CASSSDTTNTEAFF.

This clone was seen only a few times. The genes are TRBV5-6 and TRBJ1-6; D is unclear. Germline CDR1 reads SGHDT; CDR2 reads YYEEEE. V was pared by 0 bases and J by 6 bases, with 10 bases between. The CDR3 spans 15 residues. CDR3 region: CASSLGGRGNSPLHF. CDR3 nucleotides: TGTGCCAGCAGCTTGGGCGGGAGAGGTAATTCACCCCTCCACTTT.

The CDR3: CAWSVPGTVYNEQFF. The CDR3 DNA reads TGTGCCTGGAGTGTACCCGGCACAGTCTACAATGAGCAGTTCTTC. The chain uses TRBV30 and TRBJ2-1; D call uncertain. This CDR3 contains 15 residues. The V end lost 0 bases, the J end lost 3 bases, and 12 bases lay between the germline ends. CDR1 is GTSNPN and CDR2 is SVGIG in the germline V gene (reference sequence).

V gene TRBV4-3 combines with J gene TRBJ2-2; D is unclear. The CDR3 is made up of 14 amino acids. Trimming removed 1 base at V and 0 bases at J, with 3 bases between. CDR1 is LGHNA, CDR2 YSLEER, per germline. The CDR3 nucleotides read TGCGCCAGCAGCCAAGCTGCGAACACCGGGGAGCTGTTTTTT. Amino acids: CASSQAANTGELFF.

This chain connects TRBV30 to TRBJ2-7, with 8 bases aligning to TRBD1. V gave up 0 bases and J gave up 0 bases; unmatched junction bases: 4. Germline assignment: CDR1 GTSNPN and CDR2 SVGIG (reference sequence). This CDR3 comprises 15 residues. The CDR3 bases are TGTGCCTGGAGTGTAAGGACAGGGAGCTCCTACGAGCAGTACTTC. This sequence encodes CAWSVRTGSSYEQYF.

This clone has just a few counts. The chain couples TRBV27 to TRBJ2-5; 9 bases are a match to TRBD1. V dropped 5 bases and J dropped 3; count of bases not matched to a gene: 7. The CDR3 runs to 15 residues. The germline V gene has CDR1 MNHEY and CDR2 SMNVEV (reference sequence). The CDR3 loop is CASSTYRGREETQYF. Written as DNA, the CDR3 is TGTGCCAGCAGTACCTACAGGGGGCGGGAAGAGACCCAGTACTTC.

Ten or more counts support this clone. This chain links TRBV5-1 with TRBJ2-2; 9 nucleotides line up with TRBD1. V lost 4 bases, J lost 7 bases, and 8 bases stayed unmatched. The CDR3 has 15 amino acids. Germline CDR1 and CDR2: SGHRS and YFSETQ. CDR3: CASSPDRGKNGELFF. CDR3 bases: TGCGCCAGCAGCCCTGACAGGGGGAAGAACGGGGAGCTGTTTTTT.

This sequence joins TRBV6-6 and TRBJ1-5; tentatively, D is TRBD1 (6 bases). V was pared by 7 bases and J by 6 bases, with 16 bases between. The CDR3 length is 14 residues. Germline loops: CDR1 MNHNY, CDR2 SVGAGI (reference sequence). CDR3 sequence reads: CASTETGTGQPQHF. CDR3 bases: TGTGCCAGCACCGAAACAGGGACGGGTCAGCCCCAGCATTTT.

CDR3 sequence: CSVRRDSTSYEQYF. CDR3 DNA sequence: TGCAGCGTTAGACGGGACTCAACCTCCTACGAGCAGTACTTC. The chain carries TRBV29-1 and TRBJ2-7; a possible D gene is TRBD2 (6 bases). CDR1 and CDR2 (germline): SQVTM, ANQGSEA. The V end was cut by 5 bases, the J end by 0 bases, with 14 bases between. This CDR3 contains 14 residues.

The gene calls are TRBV30 and TRBJ1-5; 7 nucleotides line up with TRBD1. Germline V gene data show CDR1 as GTSNPN and CDR2 as SVGIG (reference sequence). The CDR3 is 13 residues long. V was pared by 5 bases and J by 6 bases, with 7 bases of the junction left unmatched. CDR3 sequence reads: CAWAQGLSQPQHF. CDR3 sequence (DNA): TGTGCCTGGGCACAGGGGTTAAGTCAGCCCCAGCATTTT.

The chain carries TRBV2 and TRBJ2-4, with D tentatively TRBD1 (5 bases). Germline assignment: CDR1 SNHLY and CDR2 FYNNEI. CDR3 length: 14 amino acids. Trimming pared 7 bases from V and 0 bases from J, leaving 10 bases between. This chain's CDR3 is CASILQEAKNIQYF. CDR3 coding DNA: TGTGCCAGCATTCTACAGGAAGCCAAAAACATTCAGTACTTC. Full variable domain (missing parts from reference TRBV2 and TRBJ2-4): EPEVTQTPSHQVTQMGQEVILRCVPISNHLYFYWYRQILGQKVEFLVSFYNNEISEKSEIFDDQFSVERPDGSNFTLKIRSTKLEDSAMYFCASILQEAKNIQYFGAGTRLSVL.

About this clone itself: This sample includes further DNA sequences coding for the same CDR3. This chain links TRBV29-1 with TRBJ2-7, with a weak D call TRBD2 (5 bases). This CDR3 spans 14 amino acids. In germline, CDR1 is SQVTM, CDR2 ANQGSEA. V was clipped by 6 bases and J by 6 bases, with 21 bases between them. This CDR3 is CSVANEVSGSEQYF. The DNA for the CDR3 is TGCAGCGTGGCAAACGAAGTATCGGGGTCCGAGCAGTACTTC.

This chain links TRBV7-2 with TRBJ2-5; TRBD1 matches at 8 bases. Germline CDR1 and CDR2: SGHTA and FQGNSA. CDR3 size: 17 residues. V lost 5 bases and J lost 4; bases outside the gene matches: 15. CDR3 DNA: TGTGCCAGCAGCCCCATGGCAGGGGACAGGAGATCAGAGACCCAGTACTTC. It is translated as CASSPMAGDRRSETQYF. Filled out from reference TRBV7-2 and TRBJ2-5, the complete variable domain reads GAGVSQSPSNKVTEKGKDVELRCDPISGHTALYWYRQSLGQGLEFLIYFQGNSAPDKSGLPSDRFSAERTGGSVSTLTIQRTQQEDSAVYLCASSPMAGDRRSETQYFGPGTRLLVL.

The gene calls are TRBV7-2 and TRBJ1-2, with a weak D call TRBD1 (5 bases). V was shortened by 2 bases and J by 7 bases, with 14 bases between the two germline ends. Germline V gene lookup returns CDR1 SGHTA and CDR2 FQGNSA. The CDR3 extends over 14 amino acids. The CDR3 sequence is CASSLFQGVGGYTF. The CDR3 DNA reads as TGTGCCAGCAGCTTATTCCAGGGCGTCGGTGGCTACACCTTC.

This rearrangement joins TRBV13 to TRBJ1-2, with 7 bases matching TRBD1. Trimming cost V 5 bases and J 6 bases; bases outside gene matches: 9. Germline V gene data show CDR1 as PRHDT and CDR2 as FYEKMQ (reference sequence). This CDR3 spans 14 amino acids. The CDR3 reads CASSTRQGEDGYTF. The CDR3 DNA is TGTGCCAGCAGCACCCGACAGGGAGAGGATGGCTACACCTTC.

V is TRBV6-1 and J is TRBJ1-5, with D possibly being TRBD1 (6 bases). The V gene's germline CDR1 is MNHNS and CDR2 SASEGT. The CDR3 has 15 amino acids. Trimming left V 3 bases short and J 7 bases short, with 16 bases between. CDR3 nucleotides: TGTGCCAGCAGTGATAACAGGGTTTCCAGACAGCCCCAGCATTTT. Its protein product is CASSDNRVSRQPQHF.

J is TRBJ1-2 and V is TRBV2; 8 bases agree with TRBD1. Per germline, CDR1 SNHLY and CDR2 FYNNEI. The V and J ends lost 7 bases and 6 bases, in that order; junction bases with no gene match: 10. The CDR3 is 14 amino acids. CDR3 in amino acids: CASTPRGDRNGYTF. The CDR3 nucleotides are TGTGCCAGCACTCCAAGAGGGGACAGGAATGGCTACACCTTC.

This clone has more than one count but fewer than ten. The chain carries TRBV4-3 and TRBJ2-1, with D perhaps assigned TRBD1 or TRBD2 (5 bases each). V was clipped by 1 base and J by 7 bases, with 14 bases between them. Germline CDR1 is LGHNA and CDR2 is YSLEER. The length of the CDR3 is 15 residues. The CDR3 protein is CASSQVGDPLNEQFF. DNA of the CDR3: TGCGCCAGCAGCCAAGTAGGGGACCCCTTAAATGAGCAGTTCTTC.

The gene calls are TRBV5-4 and TRBJ2-1, with 9 bases matching TRBD1. Germline V gene lookup returns CDR1 SGHNT and CDR2 YYREEE (reference sequence). The CDR3 length is 16 residues. Trimming at V came to 2 bases and at J to 0 bases, leaving 3 bases not matched to a gene. CDR3 nucleotides: TGTGCCAGCAGCTTAGACAGGGGGAGCTCCTACAATGAGCAGTTCTTC. Its translation is CASSLDRGSSYNEQFF.

This chain uses TRBV29-1 with TRBJ1-5, with D unresolved. Per the germline V gene, CDR1 is SQVTM and CDR2 is ANQGSEA. CDR3 size: 13 residues. The V gene lost 6 bases and the J gene lost 2 bases, with 11 bases spanning the gap. The CDR3 protein is CSVSMPGNQPQHF. The CDR3 region has the DNA TGCAGCGTCTCGATGCCAGGCAATCAGCCCCAGCATTTT.

As for this clone: This sample also contains other DNA sequences that code for the same CDR3. The rearrangement uses TRBV29-1 and TRBJ2-5; D gene uncertain. The CDR3 sequence is 12 residues long. The V and J ends lost 3 bases and 2 bases respectively, with 7 bases between them. From germline, CDR1 is SQVTM and CDR2 ANQGSEA. The CDR3 here is CSVEAIQETQYF. CDR3 bases: TGCAGCGTTGAGGCAATACAAGAGACCCAGTACTTC.